The clone carrying this TCR beta chain was seen more than once but under ten times. Its specificity is unknown. Unique molecular identifiers featured in each of the TCR beta cDNA libraries. TCRdb reprocessed the PCR reads with MiXCR, giving one entry per CDR3 protein. The repertoire includes roughly 730,000 distinct CDR3 sequences, 30% of them detected once, and 0.55% to 0.65% sits in the top ten. These data belong to a study of post-analysis software for immune sequencing data. Across the study: Relapsing-remitting, secondary progressive and progressive-relapsing forms made up the multiple sclerosis disease courses.

Whole-study results and caveats: In multiple sclerosis, normalized Chao1 diversity was significantly below that of controls. Compared with controls, patients had more of about 5 TRBV segments, including TRBV5-6, TRBV5-1 and TRBV20-1. Samples made in the same batch grouped tightly together by F measure.

The germline CDR1 and CDR2 sequences are DFQATT and SNEGSKA (reference sequence). V gave up 5 bases and J gave up 4 bases, with 21 bases separating them. This CDR3 region has 15 residues. This chain connects TRBV20-1 to TRBJ2-7; D assignment may be TRBD1 or TRBD2 (5 bases each). This receptor was taken from a girl aged 10 to 17 with multiple sclerosis. What was sequenced was blood. In DNA, the CDR3 is TGCAGTGCTGGTTCTCGGGGCTCCCCCCTGTACGAGCAGTACTTC. It specifies CSAGSRGSPLYEQYF.